Described below is a single TCR beta chain sequence and its context. Its specificity is unknown. A CD45RA+ naive subset and a CD45RA-negative memory subset were split from CD4+ cells. These data belong to a study of shared clonotypes between healthy human individuals. Study-level background: Used for every donor were three CD4 naive, three CD4 memory, two CD8 naive and one CD8 memory plate.

The V gene lost 0 bases and the J gene lost 4 bases, with 18 bases spanning the gap. The CDR3 sequence is 17 residues long. Germline CDR1 is LNHDA and CDR2 is SQIVND (reference sequence). General study points: An effect of sequencing depth on clonotype sharing among donors was expected.

Genomic DNA from each subset was divided evenly over several immunoSEQ plates. Generated by immunoSEQ multiplex PCR, the TCRdb table keeps only in-frame clones and is missing some. The table lists roughly 2.5 million clones, approximately 92% of them singletons. This chain links TRBV19 with TRBJ1-2; D not resolved. What was sequenced was naive CD4+ T cells sorted from blood. The subset: CD45RA+ positively selected. The clonotype was recovered from a man between 18 and 29 years old in good health. The CDR3 nucleotides read TGTGCCAGTAGTATAGATCGGCCGGGAACGATAAGCTATGGCTACACCTTC. Translation gives CASSIDRPGTISYGYTF.